This section outlines one TCR beta chain sequence together with its context. The data originate from a study of monozygotic twins with inflammatory bowel disease. The length of the CDR3 is 17 residues. Germline V gene lookup returns CDR1 MNHEY and CDR2 SVGAGI. TCRdb reworked the 5' RACE reads into one entry per CDR3 protein, no DNA. The specimen's table records about 160,000 distinct CDR3 sequences. The clonotype was recovered from a human donor with ulcerative colitis or Crohn's disease, or a healthy co-twin of an affected twin (not recorded which). The V call is TRBV6-5, the J call TRBJ2-1; no DNA is available, so the TRBD2 call from TCRdb remains unchecked. The sequenced sample was blood. The CDR3 loop is CASSYSLGLAGNNEQFF.